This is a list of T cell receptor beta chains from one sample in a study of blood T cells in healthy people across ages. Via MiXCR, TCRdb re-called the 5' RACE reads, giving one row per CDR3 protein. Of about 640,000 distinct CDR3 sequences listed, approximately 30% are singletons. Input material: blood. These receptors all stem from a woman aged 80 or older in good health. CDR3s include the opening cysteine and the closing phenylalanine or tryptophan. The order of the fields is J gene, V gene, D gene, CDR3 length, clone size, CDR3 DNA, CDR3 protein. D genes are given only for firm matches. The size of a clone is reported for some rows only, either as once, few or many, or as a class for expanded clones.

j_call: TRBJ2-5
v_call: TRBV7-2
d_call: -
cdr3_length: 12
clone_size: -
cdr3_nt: TGTGCCAGCAGCTTAGATTTCGGGGCCCAGTACTTC
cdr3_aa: CASSLDFGAQYF

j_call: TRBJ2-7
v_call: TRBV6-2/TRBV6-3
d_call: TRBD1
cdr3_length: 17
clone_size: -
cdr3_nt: TGTGCCAGCAGCTACCCCCAGCGACAGGGGGCGAGGTACGAGCAGTACTTC
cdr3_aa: CASSYPQRQGARYEQYF

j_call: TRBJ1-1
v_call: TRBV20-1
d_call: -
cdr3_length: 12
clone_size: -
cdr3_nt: TGCAGTGCTAGAGCCCCGGGGACTGAAGCTTTCTTT
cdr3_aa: CSARAPGTEAFF

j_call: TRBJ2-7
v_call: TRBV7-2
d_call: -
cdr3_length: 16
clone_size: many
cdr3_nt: TGTGCCAGCAGCTTAGGAAGGGGACCTAGCCTCCGCGAGCAGTACTTC
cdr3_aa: CASSLGRGPSLREQYF

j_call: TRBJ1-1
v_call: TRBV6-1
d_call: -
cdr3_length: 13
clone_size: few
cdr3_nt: TGTGCCAGCAGTGGGGAGGGAAACACTGAAGCTTTCTTT
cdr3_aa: CASSGEGNTEAFF

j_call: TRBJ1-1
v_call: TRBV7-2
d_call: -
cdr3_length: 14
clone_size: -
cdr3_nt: TGTGCCAGCAGCCCCGGGGCATCGAACACTGAAGCTTTCTTT
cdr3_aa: CASSPGASNTEAFF

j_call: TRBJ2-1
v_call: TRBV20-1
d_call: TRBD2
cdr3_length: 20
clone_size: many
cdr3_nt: TGCAGTGCTACACACGCGACTAGCGGGGGGCGTTTCGGCTCCTACAATGAGCAGTTCTTC
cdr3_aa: CSATHATSGGRFGSYNEQFF

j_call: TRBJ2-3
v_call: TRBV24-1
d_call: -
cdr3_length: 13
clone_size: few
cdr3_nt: TGTGCCACCCGGGACCAATTTACAGATACGCAGTATTTT
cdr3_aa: CATRDQFTDTQYF

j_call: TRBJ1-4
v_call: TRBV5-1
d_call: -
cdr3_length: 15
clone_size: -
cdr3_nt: TGCGCCAGCAGCGATGGTACCCTAACTAATGGAAAACTGTTTTTT
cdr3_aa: CASSDGTLTNGKLFF

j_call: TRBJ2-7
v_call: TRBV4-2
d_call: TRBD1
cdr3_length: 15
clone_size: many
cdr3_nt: TGTGCCAGCAGCCAAGATCGACAGGGGGCGGGAGAGCAGTACTTC
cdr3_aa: CASSQDRQGAGEQYF

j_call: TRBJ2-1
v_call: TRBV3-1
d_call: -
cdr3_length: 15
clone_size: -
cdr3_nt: TGTGCCAGCAGCCCACGATGGACTTTGGTGTGGGAGCAGTTCTTC
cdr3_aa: CASSPRWTLVWEQFF

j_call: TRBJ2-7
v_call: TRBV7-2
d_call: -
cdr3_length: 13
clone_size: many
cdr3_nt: TGTGCCAGCAGCTTGCAGGGGATGAGCGAGCAGTACTTC
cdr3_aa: CASSLQGMSEQYF

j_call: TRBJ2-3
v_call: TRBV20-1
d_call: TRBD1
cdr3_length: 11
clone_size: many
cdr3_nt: TGCAGTACAGGGGGAAGGGATACGCAGTATTTT
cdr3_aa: CSTGGRDTQYF

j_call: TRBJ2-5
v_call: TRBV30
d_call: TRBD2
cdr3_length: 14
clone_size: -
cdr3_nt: TGTGCCTGGAGAACAGCGGGGGGTAACAATGAGCAGTACTTC
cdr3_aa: CAWRTAGGNNEQYF

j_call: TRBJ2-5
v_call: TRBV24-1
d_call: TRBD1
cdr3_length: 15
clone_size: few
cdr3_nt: TGTGCCACCAGTGATTTTCGGACAGGGAGAGAGACCCAGTACTTC
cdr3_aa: CATSDFRTGRETQYF

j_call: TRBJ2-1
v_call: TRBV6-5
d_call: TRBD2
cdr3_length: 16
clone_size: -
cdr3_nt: TGTGCCAGCAGTTACTCGATAGGTAGCGGGAGTAATGAGCAGTTCTTC
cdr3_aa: CASSYSIGSGSNEQFF

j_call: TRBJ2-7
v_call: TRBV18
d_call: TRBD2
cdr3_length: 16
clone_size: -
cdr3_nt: TGTGCCAGCTCCCCCTTAATGGGGACTAGGAACTACGAGCAGTACTTC
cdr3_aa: CASSPLMGTRNYEQYF

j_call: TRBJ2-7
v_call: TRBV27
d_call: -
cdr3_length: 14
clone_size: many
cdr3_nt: TGTGCCAGCAGTGCAAGACAGGTCTCCTACGAGCAGTACTTC
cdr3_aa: CASSARQVSYEQYF

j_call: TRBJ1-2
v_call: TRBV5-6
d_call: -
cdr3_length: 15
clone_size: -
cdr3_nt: TGTACCAGCAGCTTGTGGGGGGGGAAGAACTATGGCTACACCTTC
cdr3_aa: CTSSLWGGKNYGYTF

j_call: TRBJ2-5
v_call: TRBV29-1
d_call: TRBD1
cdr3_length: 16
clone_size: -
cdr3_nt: TGCAGCGTTGGATTTATTGGGACAGGTCGAGAGGAGACCCAGTACTTC
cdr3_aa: CSVGFIGTGREETQYF

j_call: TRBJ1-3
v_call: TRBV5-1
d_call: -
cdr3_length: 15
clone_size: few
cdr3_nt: TGCGCCAGCAGCTTGGACAGCTACTCTGGAAACACCATATATTTT
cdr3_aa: CASSLDSYSGNTIYF

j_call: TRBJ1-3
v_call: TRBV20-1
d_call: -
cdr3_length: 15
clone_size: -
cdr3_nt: TGCAGTGCTAGAGATCCAGGATCCTCTGGAAACACCATATATTTT
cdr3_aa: CSARDPGSSGNTIYF

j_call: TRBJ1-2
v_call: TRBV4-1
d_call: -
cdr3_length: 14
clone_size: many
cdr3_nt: TGCGCCAGCAGCCAACCAGGGAAAGGCTATGGCTACACCTTC
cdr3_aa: CASSQPGKGYGYTF

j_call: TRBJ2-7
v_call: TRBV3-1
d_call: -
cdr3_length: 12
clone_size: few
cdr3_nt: TGTGCCAGCAGCCATGGGCCCAATGAGCAGTACTTC
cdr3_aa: CASSHGPNEQYF

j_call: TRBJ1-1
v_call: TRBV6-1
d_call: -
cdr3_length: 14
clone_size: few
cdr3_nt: TGTGCCAGCAGGACAGAGTTTATGAACACTGAAGCTTTCTTT
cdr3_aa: CASRTEFMNTEAFF

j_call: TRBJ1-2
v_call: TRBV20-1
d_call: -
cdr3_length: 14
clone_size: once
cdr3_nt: TGCAGTGCTAGAGATATTGGGGGGCACTATGGCTACACCTTC
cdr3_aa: CSARDIGGHYGYTF

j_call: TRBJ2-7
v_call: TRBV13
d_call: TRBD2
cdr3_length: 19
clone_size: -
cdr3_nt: TGTGCCAGCAGCTTGGGACCCAGGGGACTAGCGGGGGGGCCCAGCGAGCAGTACTTC
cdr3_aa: CASSLGPRGLAGGPSEQYF

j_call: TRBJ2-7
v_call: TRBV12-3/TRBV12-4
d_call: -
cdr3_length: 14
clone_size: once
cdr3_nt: TGTGCCAGCAGTCCCAGGATCCCTCCCCACGAGCAGTACTTC
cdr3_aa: CASSPRIPPHEQYF

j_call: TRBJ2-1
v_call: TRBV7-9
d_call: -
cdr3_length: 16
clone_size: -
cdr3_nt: TGTGCCAGCAGCTTAGGGCAAAGGGCCATTGGCAATGAGCAGTTCTTC
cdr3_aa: CASSLGQRAIGNEQFF